Presented here are 6 T cell receptor beta chains from one specimen sequenced in a study of T cells in Graves' hyperthyroidism and ophthalmopathy. Regions amplified from RNA transcripts were the TCR beta CDR3 regions. HTBI primers drove first-round RT-PCR of the TCR CDR3. TCRdb re-derived calls from the multiplex PCR reads in MiXCR, one entry per CDR3 protein. The profile shows approximately 530,000 distinct CDR3 sequences, 15% to 20% of them singletons. Sequencing input: blood. Receptors originate from a middle-aged man with Graves' ophthalmopathy.

This clonotype was detected many times. The chain has TRBV2 and TRBJ1-5, with D unclear. Germline CDR1 reads SNHLY; CDR2 reads FYNNEI. The CDR3 sequence is 14 residues long. V lost 1 base and J lost 6, with 10 bases in between. CDR3 amino acids: CASSEGNVRQPQHF. CDR3 nucleotide sequence: TGTGCCAGCAGTGAAGGCAATGTTCGTCAGCCCCAGCATTTT.

This clonotype was observed at least ten times. The rearrangement links TRBV18 to TRBJ1-3; no reliable D call. Germline V CDR1 and CDR2: KGHSH, LQKENI. The length of the CDR3 is 14 residues. The V gene lost 2 bases and the J gene lost 1 base, with 6 bases spanning the gap. This CDR3 is CASSPDVSGNTIYF. CDR3 nucleotide sequence: TGTGCCAGCTCACCAGACGTATCTGGAAACACCATATATTTT.

This chain links TRBV6-2 or TRBV6-3 with TRBJ1-5; D call uncertain. Trimming left V 2 bases short and J 2 bases short, with 13 bases between. The CDR3 runs to 16 residues. CDR1 and CDR2 from the germline V gene are MNHEY and SVGEGT. CDR3 amino acids: CASSYGLMTGNQPQHF. Written as DNA, the CDR3 is TGTGCCAGCAGTTACGGACTTATGACTGGCAATCAGCCCCAGCATTTT.

This clonotype was detected a few times. This chain links TRBV5-1 with TRBJ2-1, with TRBD2 matching 9 bases. The CDR3 consists of 14 residues. Germline CDR1 SGHRS, CDR2 YFSETQ. V gave up 3 bases and J gave up 8 bases; unmatched junction bases: 6. The CDR3 bases are TGCGCCAGCAGCTCTGGCGGGGGGGCCTATGAGCAGTTCTTC. Residues: CASSSGGGAYEQFF.

This clonotype was recorded a few times. The chain recombines TRBV7-9 with TRBJ2-1; 10 bases are a match to TRBD2. Looked up from germline, CDR1 is SEHNR and CDR2 is FQNEAQ (reference sequence). V was pared by 4 bases and J by 8 bases, with 8 bases of the junction left unmatched. The CDR3 length is 15 residues. CDR3 nucleotide sequence: TGTGCCAGCAGCTCAGAGCGGGAGGGCCTACATGAGCAGTTCTTC. This encodes CASSSEREGLHEQFF.

V gene TRBV28 combines with J gene TRBJ2-3; D unclear. Trimming stripped 6 bases from V and 1 base from J, with 8 bases between. Germline V CDR1 and CDR2: MDHEN, SYDVKM. CDR3 size: 13 residues. As DNA, the CDR3 is TGTGCCAGCAGCCGCTCGGGCACAGATACGCAGTATTTT. Amino acids: CASSRSGTDTQYF. The entire variable domain, with the rest obtained from reference TRBV28 and TRBJ2-3, is as follows: DVKVTQSSRYLVKRTGEKVFLECVQDMDHENMFWYRQDPGLGLRLIYFSYDVKMKEKGDIPEGYSVSREKKERFSLILESASTNQTSMYLCASSRSGTDTQYFGPGTRLTVL.